What follows are 24 T cell receptor beta chains derived from one specimen sequenced in a study of shared clonotypes between healthy human individuals. Produced via immunoSEQ multiplex PCR; TCRdb's table is partial and in-frame only. Of about 470,000 clones in the sample, roughly 77% were seen once. Material: PBMCs. The receptors originated from a middle-aged woman in good health. Some clones in this sample may be carry-over from other donors' samples.

The chain has TRBV1 and TRBJ2-7. TRBV1 is assigned pseudogene status. The CDR3 is 16 residues long. CDR3: CTSSQDSPRGAYEQYF. CDR3 bases: TGCACCAGCAGCCAAGATAGTCCCCGAGGGGCCTACGAGCAGTACTTC.

The genes are TRBV23-1 and TRBJ1-3; D not resolved. TRBV23-1 carries the ORF label, with uncertain function. This CDR3 comprises 16 residues. V shed 0 bases and J shed 3 bases, with 12 bases lying between them. CDR3 nucleotide sequence: TGCGCCAGCAGTCAATCCCACCTGGGTAGTGGAAACACCATATATTTT. Translation: CASSQSHLGSGNTIYF.

The chain links TRBV6-6 to TRBJ2-1; 8 bases map to TRBD1. The CDR3 runs 12 residues. The germline V gene encodes CDR1 MNHNY and CDR2 SVGAGI (reference sequence). Unmatched junction bases numbered 4, after V lost 6 bases and J lost 9 bases. CDR3 region: CASRRDRGEQFF. The CDR3 coding sequence is TGTGCCAGCAGACGAGACAGGGGTGAGCAGTTCTTC.

CDR3 region: CASSTPQGSLGANEKLFF. The CDR3 bases are TGTGCCAGCAGCACCCCACAGGGATCGTTGGGGGCTAATGAAAAACTGTTTTTT. V is TRBV9 and J is TRBJ1-4; a weak D match, TRBD1 (6 bases). V lost 4 bases and J 3 bases, leaving 22 bases between the germline ends. The germline CDR1 and CDR2 sequences are SGDLS and YYNGEE. The CDR3 extends over 18 amino acids.

The chain recombines TRBV10-1 with TRBJ1-4, with a tentative D call TRBD1 (5 bases). The CDR3 extends over 17 amino acids. Germline loops: CDR1 WNHNN, CDR2 SYGVQD (reference sequence). The V end was cut by 6 bases, the J end by 10 bases, with 27 bases between. The CDR3 sequence: CASSGKIRDQNIGKLFF. The CDR3 nucleotides are TGCGCCAGCAGCGGGAAAATTAGGGACCAAAATATTGGAAAACTGTTTTTT.

V usage is TRBV28 and J usage is TRBJ1-4; maybe TRBD1 (6 bases). The germline CDR1 and CDR2 sequences are MDHEN and SYDVKM. The CDR3 has 15 amino acids. Trimming removed 4 bases at V and 10 bases at J, with 19 bases between. The CDR3: CASSSPGGGSGKLFF. The CDR3 coding sequence is TGTGCCAGCAGTTCCCCTGGGGGGGGCTCTGGAAAACTGTTTTTT.

The chain uses TRBV28 and TRBJ2-1; TRBD2 matches 11 bases. CDR1 and CDR2 from the germline V gene are MDHEN and SYDVKM. V gave up 7 bases and J gave up 5 bases; unmatched junction bases: 19. The CDR3 has 19 amino acids. The CDR3 loop is CASITGLAGRSLNDNEQFF. The CDR3 coding sequence is TGTGCCAGCATCACTGGACTAGCGGGCCGTTCCTTGAACGACAATGAGCAGTTCTTC.

The chain carries TRBV19 and TRBJ1-5, with no clear D. Per the germline V gene, CDR1 is LNHDA and CDR2 is SQIVND (reference sequence). Trimming took off 4 bases at V and 6 bases at J, with 10 bases between the two ends. The length of the CDR3 is 13 residues. The CDR3 region has the DNA TGTGCCAGTAGTAAACTCGCCGGTCAGCCCCAGCATTTT. Translation gives CASSKLAGQPQHF.

Comments on this clone: This specimen includes other DNA sequences encoding the same CDR3. The rearrangement links TRBV7-9 to TRBJ2-5; 8 nucleotides align to TRBD2. There are 15 residues in the CDR3. Germline CDR1 reads SEHNR; CDR2 reads FQNEAQ (reference sequence). The V segment lost 2 bases and the J segment 1 base; nucleotides outside the gene matches: 3. The CDR3 spells CASSLRGGLQETQYF. The CDR3 DNA reads TGTGCCAGCAGCTTACGGGGGGGTCTCCAAGAGACCCAGTACTTC.

The rearrangement joins TRBV5-4 to TRBJ2-7; TRBD2 agrees at 7 bases. Germline assignment: CDR1 SGHNT and CDR2 YYREEE (reference sequence). Losses at the gene ends were 0 bases for V and 12 bases for J; bases not matched to a gene: 6. The CDR3 sequence is 12 residues long. The CDR3 DNA reads as TGTGCCAGCAGCTTGGATTCTGCTAGCGGGTACTTC. Residues: CASSLDSASGYF.

This rearrangement joins TRBV19 to TRBJ2-1; TRBD1 agrees at 8 bases. This CDR3 is 16 amino acids long. Trimming at V came to 6 bases and at J to 5 bases, leaving 12 bases not matched to a gene. Looked up from germline, CDR1 is LNHDA and CDR2 is SQIVND (reference sequence). The CDR3 loop reads CASSNRGGQVNNEQFF. CDR3 DNA sequence: TGTGCCAGTAGCAATAGAGGGGGACAGGTGAACAATGAGCAGTTCTTC.

A single count supports this clone. The V and J genes are TRBV4-1 and TRBJ2-5; tentatively, D is TRBD1 or TRBD2 (5 bases each). Germline CDR1 is MGHRA and CDR2 is YSYEKL. V was pared by 1 base and J by 2 bases, with 14 bases between. The CDR3 sequence is 16 residues long. In DNA form, the CDR3 reads TGCGCCAGCAGCCAAGTGGGACCGACGAAGCAAGAGACCCAGTACTTC. Protein: CASSQVGPTKQETQYF.

The chain couples TRBV9 to TRBJ2-7, with D uncertain. The V end lost 0 bases, the J end lost 0 bases, and 13 bases lay between the germline ends. In germline, CDR1 is SGDLS, CDR2 YYNGEE. This CDR3 spans 16 amino acids. The DNA of the CDR3 is TGTGCCAGCAGCGTAGGTGGGCAGGACGGCTCCTACGAGCAGTACTTC. Translation gives CASSVGGQDGSYEQYF.

The chain has TRBV4-1 and TRBJ1-6; TRBD1 is a possible D gene (6 bases). Trimming stripped 0 bases from V and 9 bases from J, with 15 bases between. The CDR3 spans 16 residues. The germline CDR1 and CDR2 sequences are MGHRA and YSYEKL. The CDR3, as DNA: TGCGCCAGCAGCCAAGAAAACAGGGCCCGGGGTTCACCCCTCCACTTT. This translates into CASSQENRARGSPLHF.

As to this clone: A much larger clone differs from this one at a single base, so this may be a read error. Other DNA sequences in this specimen translate into the identical CDR3. The chain combines TRBV5-4 with TRBJ2-7; 11 bases are shared with TRBD2. This CDR3 contains 14 residues. Germline CDR1 SGHNT, CDR2 YYREEE (reference sequence). Trimming removed 4 bases from V and 0 bases from J; junction bases left unmatched: 0. CDR3 DNA sequence: TGTGCCAGCAGCCTAGCGGGAGGCTCCTACGAGCAGTACTTC. Its translation is CASSLAGGSYEQYF. The full variable domain, its missing parts supplied by reference TRBV5-4 and TRBJ2-7, is ETGVTQSPTHLIKTRGQQVTLRCSSQSGHNTVSWYQQALGQGPQFIFQYYREEENGRGNFPPRFSGLQFPNYSSELNVNALELDDSALYLCASSLAGGSYEQYFGPGTRLTVT.

The V and J genes are TRBV9 and TRBJ2-2, with unresolved D. This CDR3 comprises 14 residues. CDR1 and CDR2 from the germline V gene are SGDLS and YYNGEE. Trimming removed 4 bases from V and 3 bases from J, with 10 bases in between. The CDR3 coding sequence is TGTGCCAGCAGCCCCCTCGGATACACCGGGGAGCTGTTTTTT. Translating it yields CASSPLGYTGELFF.

The chain uses TRBV7-2 and TRBJ1-3; no firm D call. The V and J ends lost 7 bases and 4 bases respectively, with 17 bases between them. Germline values: CDR1 SGHTA, CDR2 FQGNSA. The CDR3 has 15 amino acids. As DNA, the CDR3 is TGTGCCAGCACCGTTAGGGCAGGAAGAGGAAACACCATATATTTT. It yields the protein CASTVRAGRGNTIYF. The full variable domain, its missing parts supplied by reference TRBV7-2 and TRBJ1-3, is GAGVSQSPSNKVTEKGKDVELRCDPISGHTALYWYRQSLGQGLEFLIYFQGNSAPDKSGLPSDRFSAERTGGSVSTLTIQRTQQEDSAVYLCASTVRAGRGNTIYFGEGSWLTVV.

The gene calls are TRBV6-4 and TRBJ2-2; D is perhaps TRBD1 or TRBD2 (5 bases each). The CDR3 contains 15 residues. The germline CDR1 and CDR2 sequences are MRHNA and SNTAGT. Deletions cut 6 bases from V and 0 bases from J, with 11 bases between. CDR3 sequence: CASSPGPTNTGELFF. The DNA of the CDR3 is TGTGCCAGCAGCCCGGGACCCACGAACACCGGGGAGCTGTTTTTT.

V gene TRBV5-4 combines with J gene TRBJ2-3, with D possibly matching TRBD2 (5 bases). Between the trimmed V and J ends, which lost 1 base and 5 bases, there was a span of 11 bases. The CDR3 has 14 amino acids. The germline V gene has CDR1 SGHNT and CDR2 YYREEE (reference sequence). Here the CDR3 reads CASSLRELGDTQYF. The CDR3 DNA follows: TGTGCCAGCAGCTTGCGGGAACTGGGAGATACGCAGTATTTT. The whole variable domain, filled in from reference TRBV5-4 and TRBJ2-3, reads ETGVTQSPTHLIKTRGQQVTLRCSSQSGHNTVSWYQQALGQGPQFIFQYYREEENGRGNFPPRFSGLQFPNYSSELNVNALELDDSALYLCASSLRELGDTQYFGPGTRLTVL.

This chain joins TRBV2 and TRBJ2-5, with 11 bases matching TRBD2. The CDR3 runs to 16 residues. The germline V gene encodes CDR1 SNHLY and CDR2 FYNNEI. After removal of 4 bases from V and 1 base from J, the junction contained 5 bases not matched to a gene. The CDR3 sequence: CASSGLLAGAQETQYF. In DNA form, the CDR3 reads TGTGCCAGCAGTGGTCTACTAGCGGGAGCCCAAGAGACCCAGTACTTC.

The chain recombines TRBV10-3 with TRBJ2-1; unclear D gene. CDR1 and CDR2 (germline): ENHRY, SYGVKD. This CDR3 has 17 residues. With 0 bases removed from V and 0 bases from J, the gap between germline ends came to 12 bases. In DNA, the CDR3 is TGTGCCATCAGTGAGTCCTATGGGCGGACCTCCTACAATGAGCAGTTCTTC. It codes for CAISESYGRTSYNEQFF.

V is TRBV5-1 and J is TRBJ1-2; possibly TRBD1 for D (5 bases). Germline-derived CDR1 and CDR2 are SGHRS and YFSETQ. The ends were cut back, 2 bases at V and 2 bases at J, with 7 bases in the middle. The CDR3 is 13 residues long. CDR3 amino acids: CASSLEGNYGYTF. The CDR3 DNA follows: TGCGCCAGCAGCTTAGAGGGGAACTATGGCTACACCTTC.

Concerning this clone itself: Other DNA sequences of this sample code for an identical CDR3. The chain uses TRBV19 and TRBJ1-1; D is ambiguous. CDR1 is LNHDA and CDR2 is SQIVND in the germline V gene (reference sequence). The length of the CDR3 is 14 residues. V was pared by 4 bases and J by 0 bases, with 9 bases between. CDR3 bases: TGTGCCAGTAGTACCCCCGGACTGAACACTGAAGCTTTCTTT. Translated, it gives CASSTPGLNTEAFF. Drawing the rest from reference TRBV19 and TRBJ1-1, the complete variable domain is DGGITQSPKYLFRKEGQNVTLSCEQNLNHDAMYWYRQDPGQGLRLIYYSQIVNDFQKGDIAEGYSVSREKKESFPLTVTSAQKNPTAFYLCASSTPGLNTEAFFGQGTRLTVV.

The J gene is TRBJ2-5, the V gene TRBV10-3, with D perhaps matching TRBD1 or TRBD2 (6 bases each). There are 15 residues in the CDR3. The V gene lost 2 bases and the J gene lost 4 bases, with 14 bases spanning the gap. From germline, CDR1 is ENHRY and CDR2 SYGVKD. As DNA, the CDR3 is TGTGCCATCAGTGAGAGGGGCGAGGGGGGAGAGACCCAGTACTTC. It encodes CAISERGEGGETQYF.